The present entry profiles one T cell receptor (beta chain) with its context. These data come from a study of blood T cell repertoires in COVID-19. On the study more broadly: Sample material is recorded as cDNA or gDNA derived from T cells, B-cell-depleted T cells, or PBMCs.

In germline, CDR1 is SGDLS, CDR2 YYNGEE. Losses at the gene ends were 3 bases for V and 2 bases for J; bases not matched to a gene: 11. CDR3 length equals 17 residues. How the authors handled the data: Using reference gene primer amplification, nucleated cell counts were estimated. Using immunoSEQ multiplex PCR, the repertoire was profiled, and TCRdb retains in-frame clones only, with some absent. V and J calls and clone size are given by that table; D and trimming were obtained from the DNA. The data show some 700,000 clones, approximately 90% seen once. The sequenced sample consisted of peripheral blood. The chain links TRBV9 to TRBJ2-3; 8 bases align to TRBD1. The sequence derives from a woman between 18 and 29 years old with acute or convalescent COVID-19. CDR3 DNA sequence: TGTGCCAGCAGCGGCCTCGACAGGGGACGATACACAGATACGCAGTATTTT. Protein: CASSGLDRGRYTDTQYF.